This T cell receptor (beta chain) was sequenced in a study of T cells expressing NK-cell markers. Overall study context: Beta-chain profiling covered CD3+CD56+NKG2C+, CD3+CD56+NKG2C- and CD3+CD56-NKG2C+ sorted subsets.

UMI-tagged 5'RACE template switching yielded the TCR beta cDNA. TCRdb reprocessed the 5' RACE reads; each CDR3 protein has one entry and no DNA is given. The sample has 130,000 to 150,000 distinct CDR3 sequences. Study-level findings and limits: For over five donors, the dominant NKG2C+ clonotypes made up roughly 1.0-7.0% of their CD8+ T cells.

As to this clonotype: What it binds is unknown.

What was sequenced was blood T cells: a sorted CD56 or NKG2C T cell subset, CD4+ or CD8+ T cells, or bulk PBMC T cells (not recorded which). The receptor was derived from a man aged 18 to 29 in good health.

The CDR3 protein is CSAERVAEVPYNEQFF. The chain recombines TRBV20-1 with TRBJ2-1; the D gene TCRdb calls, TRBD2, cannot be checked with no DNA. The CDR3 sequence is 16 residues long. Germline V gene lookup returns CDR1 DFQATT and CDR2 SNEGSKA (reference sequence).